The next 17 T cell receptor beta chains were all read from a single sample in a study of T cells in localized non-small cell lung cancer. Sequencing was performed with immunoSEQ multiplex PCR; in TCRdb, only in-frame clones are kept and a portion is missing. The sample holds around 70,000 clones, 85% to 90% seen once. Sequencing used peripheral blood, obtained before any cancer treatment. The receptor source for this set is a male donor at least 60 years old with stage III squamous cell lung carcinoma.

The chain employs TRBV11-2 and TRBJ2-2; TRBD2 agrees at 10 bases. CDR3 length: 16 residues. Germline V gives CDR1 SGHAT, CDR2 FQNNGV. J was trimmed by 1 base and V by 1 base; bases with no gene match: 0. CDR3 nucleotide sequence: TGTGCCAGCAGCTTAGGGACTAGCGGGAACACCGGGGAGCTGTTTTTT. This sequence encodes CASSLGTSGNTGELFF.

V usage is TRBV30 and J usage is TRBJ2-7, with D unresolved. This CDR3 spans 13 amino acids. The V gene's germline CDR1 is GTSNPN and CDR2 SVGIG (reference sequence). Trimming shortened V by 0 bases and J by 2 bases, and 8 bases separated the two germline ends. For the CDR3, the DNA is TGTGCCTGGAGTGTAGGGTACCCCTACGAGCAGTACTTC. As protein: CAWSVGYPYEQYF.

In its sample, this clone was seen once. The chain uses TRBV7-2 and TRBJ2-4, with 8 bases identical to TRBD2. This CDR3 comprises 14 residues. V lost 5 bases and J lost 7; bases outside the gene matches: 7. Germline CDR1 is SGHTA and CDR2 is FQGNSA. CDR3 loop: CASSIGTSMNIQYF. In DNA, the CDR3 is TGTGCCAGCAGCATTGGGACTAGTATGAACATTCAGTACTTC.

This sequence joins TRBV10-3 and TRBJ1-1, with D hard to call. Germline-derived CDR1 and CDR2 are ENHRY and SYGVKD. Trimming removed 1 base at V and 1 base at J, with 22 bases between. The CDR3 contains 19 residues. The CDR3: CAISEFLALTGPGNTEAFF. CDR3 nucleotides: TGTGCCATCAGTGAGTTCCTAGCCCTGACTGGGCCGGGGAACACTGAAGCTTTCTTT.

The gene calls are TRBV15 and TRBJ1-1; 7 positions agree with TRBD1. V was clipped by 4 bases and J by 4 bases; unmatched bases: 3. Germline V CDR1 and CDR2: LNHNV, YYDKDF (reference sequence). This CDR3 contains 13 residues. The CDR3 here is CATSITGATEAFF. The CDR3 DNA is TGTGCCACCAGCATTACAGGGGCCACTGAAGCTTTCTTT. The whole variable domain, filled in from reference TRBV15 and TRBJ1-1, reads DAMVIQNPRYQVTQFGKPVTLSCSQTLNHNVMYWYQQKSSQAPKLLFHYYDKDFNNEADTPDNFQSRRPNTSFCFLDIRSPGLGDTAMYLCATSITGATEAFFGQGTRLTVV.

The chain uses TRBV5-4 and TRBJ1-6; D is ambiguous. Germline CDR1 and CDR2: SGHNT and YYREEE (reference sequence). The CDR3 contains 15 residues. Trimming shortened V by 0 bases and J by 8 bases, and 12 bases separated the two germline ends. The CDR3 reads CASSLERSKDSPLHF. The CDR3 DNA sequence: TGTGCCAGCAGCTTGGAAAGGAGTAAGGATTCACCCCTCCACTTT.

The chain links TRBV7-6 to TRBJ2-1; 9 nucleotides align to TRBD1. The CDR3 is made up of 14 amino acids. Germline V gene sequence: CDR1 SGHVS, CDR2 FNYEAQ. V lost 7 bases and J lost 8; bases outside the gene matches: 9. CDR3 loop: CASIGTGPGYEQFF. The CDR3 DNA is TGTGCCAGCATTGGGACAGGGCCTGGGTATGAGCAGTTCTTC.

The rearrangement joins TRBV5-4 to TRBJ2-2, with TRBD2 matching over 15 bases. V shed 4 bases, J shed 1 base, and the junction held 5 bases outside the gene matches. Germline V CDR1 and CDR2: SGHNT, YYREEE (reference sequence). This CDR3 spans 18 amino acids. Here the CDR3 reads CASSQGLAGGRNTGELFF. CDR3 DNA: TGTGCCAGCAGCCAGGGACTAGCGGGGGGAAGGAACACCGGGGAGCTGTTTTTT.

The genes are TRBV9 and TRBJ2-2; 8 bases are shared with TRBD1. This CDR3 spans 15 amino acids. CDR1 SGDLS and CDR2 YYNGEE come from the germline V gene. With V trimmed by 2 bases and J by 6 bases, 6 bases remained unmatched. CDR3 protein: CASSVRGRGSGELFF. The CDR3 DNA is TGTGCCAGCAGCGTCAGGGGGCGCGGGTCCGGGGAGCTGTTTTTT.

The CDR3: CASSTLITAGYTF. As DNA, the CDR3 is TGTGCCAGCAGCACATTGATAACTGCGGGCTACACCTTC. The chain has TRBV14 and TRBJ1-2, with D uncertain. Germline lookup yields CDR1 SGHDN and CDR2 FVKESK. This CDR3 spans 13 amino acids. The germline V and J ends were trimmed by 5 bases and 8 bases, with 15 bases remaining between them. Filled out from reference TRBV14 and TRBJ1-2, the complete variable domain reads EAGVTQFPSHSVIEKGQTVTLRCDPISGHDNLYWYRRVMGKEIKFLLHFVKESKQDESGMPNNRFLAERTGGTYSTLKVQPAELEDSGVYFCASSTLITAGYTFGSGTRLTVV.

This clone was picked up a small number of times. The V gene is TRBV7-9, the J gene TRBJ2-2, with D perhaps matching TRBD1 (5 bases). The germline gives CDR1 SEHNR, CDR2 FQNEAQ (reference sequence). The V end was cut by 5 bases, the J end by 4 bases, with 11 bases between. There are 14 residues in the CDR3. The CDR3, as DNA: TGTGCCAGCAGCCCAAGACAGTCCACCGGGGAGCTGTTTTTT. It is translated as CASSPRQSTGELFF.

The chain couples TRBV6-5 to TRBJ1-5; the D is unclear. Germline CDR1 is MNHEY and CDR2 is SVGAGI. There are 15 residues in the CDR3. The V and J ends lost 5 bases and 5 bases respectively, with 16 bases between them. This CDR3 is CASSAAGKWDQPQHF. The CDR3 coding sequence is TGTGCCAGCAGTGCGGCCGGGAAATGGGATCAGCCCCAGCATTTT.

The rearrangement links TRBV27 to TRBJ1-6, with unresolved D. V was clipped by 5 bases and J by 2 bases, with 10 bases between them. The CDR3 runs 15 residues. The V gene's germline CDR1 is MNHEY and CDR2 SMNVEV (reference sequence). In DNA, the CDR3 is TGTGCCAGCAGTGACCAGCTCACCTATAATTCACCCCTCCACTTT. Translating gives CASSDQLTYNSPLHF.

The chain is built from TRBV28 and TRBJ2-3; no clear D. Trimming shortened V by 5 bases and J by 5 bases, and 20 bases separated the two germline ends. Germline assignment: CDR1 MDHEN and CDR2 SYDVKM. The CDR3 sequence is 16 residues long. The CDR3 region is CASSPPGRPPLDTQYF. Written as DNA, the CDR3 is TGTGCCAGCAGTCCCCCGGGCCGTCCACCGCTAGATACGCAGTATTTT. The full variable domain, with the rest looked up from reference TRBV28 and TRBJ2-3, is DVKVTQSSRYLVKRTGEKVFLECVQDMDHENMFWYRQDPGLGLRLIYFSYDVKMKEKGDIPEGYSVSREKKERFSLILESASTNQTSMYLCASSPPGRPPLDTQYFGPGTRLTVL.

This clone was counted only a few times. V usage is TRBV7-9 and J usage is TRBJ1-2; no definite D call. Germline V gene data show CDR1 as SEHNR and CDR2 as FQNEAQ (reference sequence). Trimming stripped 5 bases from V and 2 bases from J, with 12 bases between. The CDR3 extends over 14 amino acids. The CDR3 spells CASSLREGNYGYTF. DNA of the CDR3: TGTGCCAGCAGCCTCCGTGAAGGGAACTATGGCTACACCTTC.

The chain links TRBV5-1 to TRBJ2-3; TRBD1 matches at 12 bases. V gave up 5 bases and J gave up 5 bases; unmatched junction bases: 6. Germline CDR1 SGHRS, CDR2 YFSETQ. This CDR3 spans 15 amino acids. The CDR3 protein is CASRPGQGAVDTQYF. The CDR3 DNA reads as TGCGCCAGCAGACCGGGACAGGGGGCTGTAGATACGCAGTATTTT.

CDR3 sequence (DNA): TGTGCCAGCAGCTTCGGGCTCGTTCAAGAGACCCAGTACTTC. It specifies CASSFGLVQETQYF. This chain joins TRBV5-4 and TRBJ2-5; D call uncertain. CDR3 length: 14 residues. Trimming left V 2 bases short and J 2 bases short, with 10 bases between. Germline-derived CDR1 and CDR2 are SGHNT and YYREEE (reference sequence).